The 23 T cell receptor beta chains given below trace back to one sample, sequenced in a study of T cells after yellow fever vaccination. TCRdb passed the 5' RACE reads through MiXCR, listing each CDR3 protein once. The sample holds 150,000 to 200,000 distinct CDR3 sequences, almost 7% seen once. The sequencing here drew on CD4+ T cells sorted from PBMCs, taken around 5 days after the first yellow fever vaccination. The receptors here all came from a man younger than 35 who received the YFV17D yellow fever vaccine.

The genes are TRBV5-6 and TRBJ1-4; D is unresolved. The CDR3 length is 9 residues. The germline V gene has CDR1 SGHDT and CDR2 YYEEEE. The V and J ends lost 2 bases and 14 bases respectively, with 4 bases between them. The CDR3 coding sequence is TGTGCCAGCAGCTTACTTCTGTTTTTT. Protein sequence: CASSLLLFF.

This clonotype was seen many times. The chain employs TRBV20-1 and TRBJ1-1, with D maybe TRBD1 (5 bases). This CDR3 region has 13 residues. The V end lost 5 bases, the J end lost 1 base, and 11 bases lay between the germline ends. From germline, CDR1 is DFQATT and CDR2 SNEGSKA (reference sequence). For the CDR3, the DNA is TGCAGTGCTCGACAGCCCCAGAACACTGAAGCTTTCTTT. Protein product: CSARQPQNTEAFF.

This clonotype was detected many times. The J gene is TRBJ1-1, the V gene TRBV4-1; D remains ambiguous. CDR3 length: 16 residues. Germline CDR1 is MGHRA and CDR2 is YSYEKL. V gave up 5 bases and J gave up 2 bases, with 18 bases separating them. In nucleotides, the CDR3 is TGCGCCAGCAGCTCCCACCCTCAGTCGGGTAACACTGAAGCTTTCTTT. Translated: CASSSHPQSGNTEAFF.

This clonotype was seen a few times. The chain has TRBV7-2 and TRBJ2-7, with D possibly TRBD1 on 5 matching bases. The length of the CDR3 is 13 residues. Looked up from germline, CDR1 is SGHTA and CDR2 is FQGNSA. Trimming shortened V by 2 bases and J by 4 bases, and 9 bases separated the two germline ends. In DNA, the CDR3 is TGTGCCAGCAGCTTAAGTGGGGCATACGAGCAGTACGTC. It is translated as CASSLSGAYEQYV.

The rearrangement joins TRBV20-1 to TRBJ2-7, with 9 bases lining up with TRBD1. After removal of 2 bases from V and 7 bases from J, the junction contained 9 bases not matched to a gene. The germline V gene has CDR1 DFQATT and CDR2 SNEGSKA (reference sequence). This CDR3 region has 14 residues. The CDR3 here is CSARIRDRAVEQYV. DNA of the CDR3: TGCAGTGCTAGAATCCGGGACAGGGCTGTGGAGCAGTACGTC.

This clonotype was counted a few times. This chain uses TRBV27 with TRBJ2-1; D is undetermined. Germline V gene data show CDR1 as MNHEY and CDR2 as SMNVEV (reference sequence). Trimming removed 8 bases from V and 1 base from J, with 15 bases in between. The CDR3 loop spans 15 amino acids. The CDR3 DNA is TGTGCCAGCGGTCGGGCCCTGGAATCCTACAATGAGCAGTTCTTC. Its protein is CASGRALESYNEQFF.

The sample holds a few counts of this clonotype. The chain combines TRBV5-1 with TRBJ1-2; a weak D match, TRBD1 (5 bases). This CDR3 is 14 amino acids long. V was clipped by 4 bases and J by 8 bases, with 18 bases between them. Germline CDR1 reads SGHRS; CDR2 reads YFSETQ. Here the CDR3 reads CASSASGNRGGYTF. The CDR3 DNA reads TGCGCCAGCAGCGCCTCAGGGAACCGGGGAGGCTACACCTTC.

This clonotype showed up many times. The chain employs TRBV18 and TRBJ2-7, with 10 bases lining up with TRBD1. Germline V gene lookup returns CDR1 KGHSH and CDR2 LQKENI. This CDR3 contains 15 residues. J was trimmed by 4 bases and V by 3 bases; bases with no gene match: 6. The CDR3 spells CASSPSDRGRYEQYV. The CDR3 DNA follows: TGTGCCAGCTCACCTTCAGACAGGGGGCGATACGAGCAGTACGTC.

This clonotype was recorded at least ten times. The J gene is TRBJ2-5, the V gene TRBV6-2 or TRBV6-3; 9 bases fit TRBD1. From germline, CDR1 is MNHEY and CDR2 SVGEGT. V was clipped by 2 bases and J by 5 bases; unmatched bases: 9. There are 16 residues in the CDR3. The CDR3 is CASSYPTDRGGETQYF. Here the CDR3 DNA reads TGTGCCAGCAGTTACCCTACGGACAGGGGTGGTGAGACCCAGTACTTC.

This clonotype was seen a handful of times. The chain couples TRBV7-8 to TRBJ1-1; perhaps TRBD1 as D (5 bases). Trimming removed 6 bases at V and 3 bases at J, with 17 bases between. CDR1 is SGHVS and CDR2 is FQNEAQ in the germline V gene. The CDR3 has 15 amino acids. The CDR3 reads CASRSGNWDDTEAFF. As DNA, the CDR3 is TGTGCCAGCAGGAGTGGGAACTGGGACGACACTGAAGCTTTCTTT.

CDR3 coding DNA: TGTGCCAGCAGCCATGCACGTCCCTATGGCTACACCTTC. Translation gives CASSHARPYGYTF. The chain joins TRBV3-1 to TRBJ1-2; D uncertain. The germline gives CDR1 LGHDT, CDR2 YNNKEL (reference sequence). The ends were cut back, 3 bases at V and 4 bases at J, with 9 bases in the middle. The CDR3 is made up of 13 amino acids.

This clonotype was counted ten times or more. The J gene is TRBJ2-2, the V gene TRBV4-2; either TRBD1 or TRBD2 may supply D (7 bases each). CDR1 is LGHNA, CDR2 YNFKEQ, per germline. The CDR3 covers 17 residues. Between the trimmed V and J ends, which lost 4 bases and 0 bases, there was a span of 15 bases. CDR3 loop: CASSPRQGGANTGELFF. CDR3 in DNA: TGTGCCAGCAGCCCCCGCCAGGGGGGGGCGAACACCGGGGAGCTGTTTTTT.

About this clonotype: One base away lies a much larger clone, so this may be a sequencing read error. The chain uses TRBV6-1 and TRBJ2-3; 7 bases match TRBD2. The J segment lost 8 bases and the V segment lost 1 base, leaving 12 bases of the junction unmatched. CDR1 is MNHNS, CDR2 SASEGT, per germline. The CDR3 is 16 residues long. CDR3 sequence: CASSEGTAGDHGTQYF. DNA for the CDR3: TGTGCCAGCAGTGAAGGAACGGCGGGGGATCACGGTACGCAGTATTTT.

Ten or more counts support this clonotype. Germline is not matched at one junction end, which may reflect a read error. The CDR3 reads CAISDSQDTLF. CDR3 coding DNA: TGTGCCATCAGTGATTCCCAGGACACCCTCTTC. V gene TRBV10-3 combines with J gene TRBJ1-2; weak D call: TRBD1 (5 bases). Germline V gives CDR1 ENHRY, CDR2 SYGVKD. The CDR3 loop spans 11 amino acids.

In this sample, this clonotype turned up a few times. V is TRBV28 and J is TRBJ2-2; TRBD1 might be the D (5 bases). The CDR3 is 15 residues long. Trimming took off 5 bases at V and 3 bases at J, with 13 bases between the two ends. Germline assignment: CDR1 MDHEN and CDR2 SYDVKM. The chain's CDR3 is CASSDIDRYTGELFF. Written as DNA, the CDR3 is TGTGCCAGCAGTGATATTGACAGATACACCGGGGAGCTGTTTTTT.

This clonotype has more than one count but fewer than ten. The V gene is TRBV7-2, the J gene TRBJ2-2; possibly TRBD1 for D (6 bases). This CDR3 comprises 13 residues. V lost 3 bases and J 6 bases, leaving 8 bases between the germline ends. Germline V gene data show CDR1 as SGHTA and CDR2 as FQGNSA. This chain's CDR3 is CASSFTGPGELFF. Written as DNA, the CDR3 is TGTGCCAGCAGCTTCACAGGGCCCGGGGAGCTGTTTTTT. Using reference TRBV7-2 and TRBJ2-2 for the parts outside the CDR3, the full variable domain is GAGVSQSPSNKVTEKGKDVELRCDPISGHTALYWYRQSLGQGLEFLIYFQGNSAPDKSGLPSDRFSAERTGGSVSTLTIQRTQQEDSAVYLCASSFTGPGELFFGEGSRLTVL.

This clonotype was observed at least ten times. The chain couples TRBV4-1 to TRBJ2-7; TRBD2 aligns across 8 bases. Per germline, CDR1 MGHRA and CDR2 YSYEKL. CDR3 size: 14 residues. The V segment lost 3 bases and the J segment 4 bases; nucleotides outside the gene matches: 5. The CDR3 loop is CASSHYTSGYEQYF. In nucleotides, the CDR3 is TGCGCCAGCAGCCATTATACTAGCGGATACGAGCAGTACTTC.

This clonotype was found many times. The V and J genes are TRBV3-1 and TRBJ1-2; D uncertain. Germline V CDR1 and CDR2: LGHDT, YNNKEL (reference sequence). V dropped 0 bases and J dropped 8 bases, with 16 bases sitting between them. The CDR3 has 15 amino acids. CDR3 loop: CASSQDGQGFRGYTF. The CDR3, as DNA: TGTGCCAGCAGCCAAGATGGTCAAGGCTTTCGCGGCTACACCTTC.

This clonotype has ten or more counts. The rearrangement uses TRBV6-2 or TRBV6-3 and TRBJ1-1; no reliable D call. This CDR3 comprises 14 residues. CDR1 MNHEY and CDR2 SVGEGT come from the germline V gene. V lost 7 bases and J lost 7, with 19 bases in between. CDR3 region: CASIDGRLGGEAFF. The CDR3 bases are TGTGCCAGCATAGATGGACGACTGGGCGGTGAAGCTTTCTTT.

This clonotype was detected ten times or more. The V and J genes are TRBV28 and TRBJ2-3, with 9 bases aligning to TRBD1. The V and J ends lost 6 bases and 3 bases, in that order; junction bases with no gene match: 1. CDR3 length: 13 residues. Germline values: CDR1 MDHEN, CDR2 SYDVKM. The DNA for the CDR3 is TGTGCCAGCAGGGACAGGGGTACAGATACGCAGTATTTT. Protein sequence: CASRDRGTDTQYF.

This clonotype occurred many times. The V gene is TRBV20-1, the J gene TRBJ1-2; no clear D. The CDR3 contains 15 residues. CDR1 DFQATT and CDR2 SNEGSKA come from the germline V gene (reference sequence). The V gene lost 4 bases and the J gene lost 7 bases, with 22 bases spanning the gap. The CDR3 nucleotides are TGCAGTGCTACCAGAAGTTCTGGGGAAAGGAGTGGCTACACCTTC. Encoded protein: CSATRSSGERSGYTF.

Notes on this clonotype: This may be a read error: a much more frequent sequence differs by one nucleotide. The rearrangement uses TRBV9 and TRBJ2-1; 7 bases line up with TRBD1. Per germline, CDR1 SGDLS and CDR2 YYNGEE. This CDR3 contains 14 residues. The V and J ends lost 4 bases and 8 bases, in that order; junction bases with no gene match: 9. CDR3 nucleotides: TGTGCCAGCAGCTCTCCGACAGGGATCGATGAGCAGTTCTTC. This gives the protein CASSSPTGIDEQFF.

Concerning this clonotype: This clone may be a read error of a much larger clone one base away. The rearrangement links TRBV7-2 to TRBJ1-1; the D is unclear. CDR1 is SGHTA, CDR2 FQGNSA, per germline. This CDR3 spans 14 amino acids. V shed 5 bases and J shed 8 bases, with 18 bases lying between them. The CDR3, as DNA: TGTGCCAGCAGCATAAGGACTGCGAATTCCGAAGCTTTCTTT. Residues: CASSIRTANSEAFF.